This T cell receptor beta chain was retrieved from a study of blood T cell dynamics during melanoma immunotherapy. From germline, CDR1 is SGHDT and CDR2 YYEEEE. The ends were cut back, 0 bases at V and 0 bases at J, with 7 bases in the middle. The CDR3 is 14 residues long. The assay received all extracted DNA from sorted CD8+ subsets. The table came from immunoSEQ multiplex PCR; TCRdb's copy has only in-frame clones and leaves some out. Of over 200 clones listed, 79% are singletons. Time point meaning: pre-treatment baseline. Prior systemic cancer therapy, immunosuppressant use and other active malignancies excluded patients. This clone occurred a few times.

The specimen comprised naive CD8+ T cells from blood, sampled from a patient treated with checkpoint blockade. This receptor was obtained from a human donor with melanoma. This chain links TRBV5-6 with TRBJ2-7, with D unresolved. This CDR3 reads CASSLDPDSYEQYF. The CDR3 bases are TGTGCCAGCAGCTTGGATCCGGACTCCTACGAGCAGTACTTC.